This T cell receptor (beta chain) was identified in a study of Graves' ophthalmopathy and Graves' hyperthyroidism. Study observations and caveats: Built on 13 signatures, a model told ophthalmopathy apart from stable hyperthyroidism with over 85% sensitivity and under 83% specificity. Most thyroid clonotypes with frequency above 0.001 were detected in blood too.

CDR3 length: 15 residues. CDR1 and CDR2 from the germline V gene are SQVTM and ANQGSEA. The V segment lost 5 bases and the J segment 2 bases; nucleotides outside the gene matches: 5. Other autoimmune disease, uncontrolled infection, pregnancy and lactation led to exclusion. The PBMCs originated from around 10 ml of fresh peripheral blood. RNA transcripts yielded amplified TCR beta CDR3 regions. After a first-round RT-PCR with HTBI primers, a second-round multiplex PCR was run. TCRdb re-analysed the multiplex PCR reads in MiXCR, keeping a single row per CDR3 protein. There are over 200,000 distinct CDR3 sequences in the sample; roughly 29% occur only once, and about 8.2% lies in the top ten. This clonotype appeared many times. The antigen is unknown.

The V and J genes are TRBV29-1 and TRBJ2-7, with 14 bases fitting TRBD2. The source of this sequence is a man aged 50 to 59 with Graves' ophthalmopathy. The source material was peripheral blood. The CDR3 spells CSVSTSGRDPYEQYF. CDR3 nucleotide sequence: TGCAGCGTTTCGACTAGCGGGAGGGATCCCTACGAGCAGTACTTC.